These 20 T cell receptor beta chains share one sample of origin, sequenced in a study of cytomegalovirus exposure and HLA in healthy donors. Method: immunoSEQ multiplex PCR; TCRdb's copy keeps in-frame clones and lacks some. The sample yields 350,000 or so clones, roughly 85% seen once. Sequenced sample: PBMCs. Receptors were obtained from a woman under 30 in good health and CMV-seronegative.

The V and J genes are TRBV11-3 and TRBJ1-2; D is undetermined. The CDR3 totals 15 residues. V lost 4 bases and J lost 4, with 16 bases in between. Germline-derived CDR1 and CDR2 are SGHNT and YENEEA. CDR3 sequence (DNA): TGTGCCAGCAGCTCGGAACTAGGACGGATCTATGGCTACACCTTC. Translated: CASSSELGRIYGYTF.

In DNA form, the CDR3 reads TGTGCCAGCTCATATATGAGCCTCGGGTACCGTGAAGCTTTCTTT. This codes for CASSYMSLGYREAFF. This chain joins TRBV18 and TRBJ1-1; D is unresolved. V lost 5 bases to trimming and J lost 7 bases, with 20 bases between them. Per the germline V gene, CDR1 is KGHSH and CDR2 is LQKENI. This CDR3 comprises 15 residues.

The chain employs TRBV7-9 and TRBJ2-1; no definite D call. Germline-derived CDR1 and CDR2 are SEHNR and FQNEAQ (reference sequence). Trimming cost V 0 bases and J 6 bases, with 3 bases left between them. This CDR3 has 12 residues. The chain's CDR3 is CASSLAANEQFF. For the CDR3, the DNA is TGTGCCAGCAGCTTAGCAGCCAATGAGCAGTTCTTC.

The chain links TRBV7-6 to TRBJ2-2; 9 bases align to TRBD2. The CDR3 runs to 16 residues. Germline assignment: CDR1 SGHVS and CDR2 FNYEAQ. Unmatched junction bases numbered 5, after V lost 1 base and J lost 5 bases. In DNA form, the CDR3 reads TGTGCCAGCAGCTTAGGTAGCGGGAGAGGGACCGGGGAGCTGTTTTTT. This sequence encodes CASSLGSGRGTGELFF.

The chain has TRBV5-6 and TRBJ2-5; tentative D call: TRBD1 (5 bases). Germline assignment: CDR1 SGHDT and CDR2 YYEEEE. Between the trimmed V and J ends, which lost 3 bases and 9 bases, there was a span of 9 bases. The CDR3 has 11 residues. CDR3 protein: CASSYQGSQYF. CDR3 bases: TGTGCCAGCAGCTACCAGGGCTCCCAGTACTTC.

The chain joins TRBV7-2 to TRBJ1-5; no reliable D call. Trimming shortened V by 6 bases and J by 0 bases, and 12 bases separated the two germline ends. Germline V gene lookup returns CDR1 SGHTA and CDR2 FQGNSA. The CDR3 is made up of 15 amino acids. CDR3 loop: CASSSVGNSNQPQHF. As DNA, the CDR3 is TGTGCCAGCAGTTCGGTCGGGAATAGCAATCAGCCCCAGCATTTT. Based on the CDR3 plus reference TRBV7-2 and TRBJ1-5, the full variable domain is GAGVSQSPSNKVTEKGKDVELRCDPISGHTALYWYRQSLGQGLEFLIYFQGNSAPDKSGLPSDRFSAERTGGSVSTLTIQRTQQEDSAVYLCASSSVGNSNQPQHFGDGTRLSIL.

The V and J genes are TRBV18 and TRBJ2-7; D possibly corresponds to TRBD1 (6 bases). Per germline, CDR1 KGHSH and CDR2 LQKENI. V was clipped by 6 bases and J by 3 bases, with 18 bases between them. The CDR3 has 15 residues. The CDR3 is CASSLTRQEHYEQYF. CDR3 in DNA: TGTGCCAGCTCCCTCACCCGACAGGAGCACTACGAGCAGTACTTC.

The chain carries TRBV6-6 and TRBJ2-7, with 11 bases fitting TRBD2. The CDR3 spans 13 residues. Germline trimming cut 6 bases from V and 5 bases from J; bases unmatched to any gene: 3. Germline V gene lookup returns CDR1 MNHNY and CDR2 SVGAGI (reference sequence). CDR3 DNA sequence: TGTGCCAGCAGGACTAGCGGGAATAACGAGCAGTACTTC. Translation gives CASRTSGNNEQYF.

The CDR3 nucleotides are TGTGCCAGCAGCCTACACAGTACCTACAATGAGCAGTTCTTC. This encodes CASSLHSTYNEQFF. This chain joins TRBV7-9 and TRBJ2-1; D is unclear. V was pared by 5 bases and J by 2 bases, with 10 bases between. CDR1 is SEHNR, CDR2 FQNEAQ, per germline (reference sequence). This CDR3 is 14 amino acids long.

V and J are TRBV5-1 and TRBJ2-2, with D unclear. V lost 2 bases and J 2 bases, leaving 10 bases between the germline ends. From germline, CDR1 is SGHRS and CDR2 YFSETQ. The CDR3 covers 15 residues. Here the CDR3 reads CASSFFPENTGELFF. The CDR3 DNA reads TGCGCCAGCAGCTTTTTTCCAGAAAACACCGGGGAGCTGTTTTTT.

This rearrangement joins TRBV5-4 to TRBJ2-7, with D possibly TRBD1 on 6 matching bases. This CDR3 region has 13 residues. The V end was cut by 4 bases, the J end by 9 bases, with 17 bases between. Germline assignment: CDR1 SGHNT and CDR2 YYREEE (reference sequence). Here the CDR3 reads CASSPGQFSWQYF. DNA of the CDR3: TGTGCCAGCAGCCCTGGACAGTTCTCATGGCAGTACTTC. The full variable domain, rest sourced from reference TRBV5-4 and TRBJ2-7, is ETGVTQSPTHLIKTRGQQVTLRCSSQSGHNTVSWYQQALGQGPQFIFQYYREEENGRGNFPPRFSGLQFPNYSSELNVNALELDDSALYLCASSPGQFSWQYFGPGTRLTVT.

The chain employs TRBV7-8 and TRBJ2-1; D possibly corresponds to TRBD1 (6 bases). Trimming shortened V by 7 bases and J by 9 bases, and 13 bases separated the two germline ends. Germline lookup yields CDR1 SGHVS and CDR2 FQNEAQ. This CDR3 is 12 amino acids long. The DNA of the CDR3 is TGTGCCAGCACCCTACAGGGAGTTGAGCAGTTCTTC. Its translation is CASTLQGVEQFF.

The chain employs TRBV6-5 and TRBJ2-5; the D gene is possibly TRBD2 (6 bases). V lost 4 bases and J 4 bases, leaving 16 bases between the germline ends. The length of the CDR3 is 15 residues. Germline assignment: CDR1 MNHEY and CDR2 SVGAGI. Here the CDR3 DNA reads TGTGCCAGCAGTTCCCCCTCGCGGGGACGAGAGACCCAGTACTTC. Protein: CASSSPSRGRETQYF.

The chain employs TRBV27 and TRBJ1-5; TRBD1 agrees at 8 bases. CDR1 and CDR2 (germline): MNHEY, SMNVEV (reference sequence). This CDR3 spans 16 amino acids. J was trimmed by 0 bases and V by 5 bases; bases with no gene match: 6. The CDR3 DNA reads TGTGCCAGCAGTCCATGGACAGGGTATAGCAATCAGCCCCAGCATTTT. Translating it yields CASSPWTGYSNQPQHF.

V and J are TRBV5-1 and TRBJ2-1; 8 bases are a match to TRBD2. From germline, CDR1 is SGHRS and CDR2 YFSETQ. The length of the CDR3 is 13 residues. The V gene end was trimmed by 4 bases and the J gene end by 7 bases; junction bases not matched to a gene: 4. CDR3 protein: CASSPLAGNEQFF. The CDR3 coding sequence is TGCGCCAGCAGCCCTTTAGCGGGGAATGAGCAGTTCTTC.

The CDR3 here is CAVGQGENTEAFF. The DNA for the CDR3 is TGTGCCGTAGGACAGGGCGAAAACACTGAAGCTTTCTTT. The chain recombines TRBV6-5 with TRBJ1-1; TRBD1 aligns across 8 bases. The CDR3 has 13 residues. Germline CDR1 MNHEY, CDR2 SVGAGI. Germline trimming cut 11 bases from V and 2 bases from J; bases unmatched to any gene: 7.

The chain is built from TRBV6-5 and TRBJ1-5; TRBD1 matches at 9 bases. Germline V CDR1 and CDR2: MNHEY, SVGAGI. The CDR3 covers 14 residues. The V segment lost 6 bases and the J segment 5 bases; nucleotides outside the gene matches: 5. The CDR3 bases are TGTGCCAGCAGAAAACAGGGGGCAGATCAGCCCCAGCATTTT. This codes for CASRKQGADQPQHF.

V and J are TRBV7-2 and TRBJ1-5; 7 positions match TRBD1. Germline values: CDR1 SGHTA, CDR2 FQGNSA. V shed 1 base, J shed 7 bases, and the junction held 4 bases outside the gene matches. The CDR3 extends over 14 amino acids. The CDR3 protein is CASSLDRGPQPQHF. CDR3 in DNA: TGTGCCAGCAGCTTAGACAGGGGCCCCCAGCCCCAGCATTTT. Based on the CDR3 plus reference TRBV7-2 and TRBJ1-5, the full variable domain is GAGVSQSPSNKVTEKGKDVELRCDPISGHTALYWYRQSLGQGLEFLIYFQGNSAPDKSGLPSDRFSAERTGGSVSTLTIQRTQQEDSAVYLCASSLDRGPQPQHFGDGTRLSIL.

The rearrangement links TRBV28 to TRBJ1-1; possibly TRBD1 for D (5 bases). Trimming left V 2 bases short and J 0 bases short, with 7 bases between. CDR1 MDHEN and CDR2 SYDVKM come from the germline V gene. The CDR3 covers 14 residues. CDR3: CASSLTGMNTEAFF. The CDR3 nucleotides read TGTGCCAGCAGTTTAACAGGCATGAACACTGAAGCTTTCTTT.

The chain combines TRBV27 with TRBJ2-7; D may be TRBD2 (6 bases). The ends were cut back, 3 bases at V and 3 bases at J, with 15 bases in the middle. Per the germline V gene, CDR1 is MNHEY and CDR2 is SMNVEV (reference sequence). The CDR3 totals 15 residues. CDR3 sequence: CASSLSGRRHYEQYF. CDR3 coding DNA: TGTGCCAGCAGTTTGTCAGGGAGGCGACACTACGAGCAGTACTTC.